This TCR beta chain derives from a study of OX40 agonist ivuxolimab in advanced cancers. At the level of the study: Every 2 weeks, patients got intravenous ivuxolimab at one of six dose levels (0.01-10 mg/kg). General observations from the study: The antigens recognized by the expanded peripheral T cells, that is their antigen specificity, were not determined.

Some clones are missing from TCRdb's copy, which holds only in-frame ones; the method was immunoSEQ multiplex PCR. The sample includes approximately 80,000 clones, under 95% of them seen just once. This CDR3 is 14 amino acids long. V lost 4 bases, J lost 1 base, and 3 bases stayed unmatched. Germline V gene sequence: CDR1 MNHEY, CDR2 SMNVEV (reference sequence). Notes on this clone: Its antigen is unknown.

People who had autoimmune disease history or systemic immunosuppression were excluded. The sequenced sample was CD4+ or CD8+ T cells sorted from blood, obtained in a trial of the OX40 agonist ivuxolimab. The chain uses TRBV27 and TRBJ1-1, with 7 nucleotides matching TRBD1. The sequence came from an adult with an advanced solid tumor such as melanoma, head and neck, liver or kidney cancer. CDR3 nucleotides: TGTGCCAGCAGTTCAGGGGGGGGGAACACTGAAGCTTTCTTT. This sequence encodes CASSSGGGNTEAFF.